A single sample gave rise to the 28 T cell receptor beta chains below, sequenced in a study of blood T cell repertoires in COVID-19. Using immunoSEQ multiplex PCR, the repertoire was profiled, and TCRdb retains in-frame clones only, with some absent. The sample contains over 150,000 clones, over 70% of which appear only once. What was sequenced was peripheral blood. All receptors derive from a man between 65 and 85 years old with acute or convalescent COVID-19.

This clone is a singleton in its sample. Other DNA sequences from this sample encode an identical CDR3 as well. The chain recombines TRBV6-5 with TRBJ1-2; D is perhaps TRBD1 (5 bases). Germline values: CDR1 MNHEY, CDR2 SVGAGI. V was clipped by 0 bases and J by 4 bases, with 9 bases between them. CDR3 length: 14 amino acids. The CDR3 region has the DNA TGTGCCAGCAGTTACTCGACCGGGGGCTATGGCTACACCTTC. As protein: CASSYSTGGYGYTF.

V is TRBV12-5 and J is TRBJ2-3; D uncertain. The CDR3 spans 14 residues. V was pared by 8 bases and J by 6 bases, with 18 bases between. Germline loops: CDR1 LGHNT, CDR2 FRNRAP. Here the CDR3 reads CASKVSARGDTQYF. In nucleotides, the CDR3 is TGTGCTAGTAAAGTCTCCGCCCGCGGTGATACGCAGTATTTT.

CDR3 in DNA: TGTGCCAGCAGCTTATTTAGCGGGAACACCGGGGAGCTGTTTTTT. Protein sequence: CASSLFSGNTGELFF. The chain employs TRBV7-3 and TRBJ2-2, with a tentative D call TRBD2 (6 bases). Germline V CDR1 and CDR2: SGHTA, FQGTGA. This CDR3 comprises 15 residues. V was cut by 2 bases and J by 1 base, with 8 bases left in between.

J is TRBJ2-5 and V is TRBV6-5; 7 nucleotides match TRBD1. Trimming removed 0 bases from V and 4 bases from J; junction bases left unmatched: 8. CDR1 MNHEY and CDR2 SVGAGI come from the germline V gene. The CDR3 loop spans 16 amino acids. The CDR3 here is CASSYSSRGGSETQYF. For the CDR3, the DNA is TGTGCCAGCAGTTACTCGAGTCGAGGGGGCTCAGAGACCCAGTACTTC.

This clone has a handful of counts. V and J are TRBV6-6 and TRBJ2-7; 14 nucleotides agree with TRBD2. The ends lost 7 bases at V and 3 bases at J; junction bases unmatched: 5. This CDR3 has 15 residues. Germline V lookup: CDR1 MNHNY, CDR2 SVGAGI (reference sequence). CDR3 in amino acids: CASTSGTSGSYEQYF. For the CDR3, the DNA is TGTGCCAGCACCTCCGGGACTAGCGGGAGCTACGAGCAGTACTTC.

CDR3 DNA sequence: TGTGCCAGCAGCCAGACGGAGAGCACTGAAGCTTTCTTT. This codes for CASSQTESTEAFF. The chain recombines TRBV11-3 with TRBJ1-1; D unresolved. This CDR3 has 13 residues. Looked up from germline, CDR1 is SGHNT and CDR2 is YENEEA. With 5 bases removed from V and 4 bases from J, the gap between germline ends came to 11 bases.

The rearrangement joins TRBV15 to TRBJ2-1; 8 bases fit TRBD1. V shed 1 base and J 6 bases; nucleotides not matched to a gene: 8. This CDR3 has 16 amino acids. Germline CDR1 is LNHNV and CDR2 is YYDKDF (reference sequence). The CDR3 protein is CATSRVQGAMGNEQFF. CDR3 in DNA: TGTGCCACCAGCAGAGTTCAGGGGGCGATGGGCAATGAGCAGTTCTTC.

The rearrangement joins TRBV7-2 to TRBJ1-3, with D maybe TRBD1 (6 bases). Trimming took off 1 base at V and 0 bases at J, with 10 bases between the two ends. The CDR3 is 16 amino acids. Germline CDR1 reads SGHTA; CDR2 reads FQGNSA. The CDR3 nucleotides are TGTGCCAGCAGCTTAGGGTCAGGGGCCTCTGGAAACACCATATATTTT. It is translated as CASSLGSGASGNTIYF.

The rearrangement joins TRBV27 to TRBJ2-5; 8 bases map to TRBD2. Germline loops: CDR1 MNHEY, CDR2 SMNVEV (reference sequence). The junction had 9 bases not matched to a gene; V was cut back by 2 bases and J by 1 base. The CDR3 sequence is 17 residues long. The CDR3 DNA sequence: TGTGCCAGCAGTTTAACCCCCCTAGCGGGTGCCCAAGAGACCCAGTACTTC. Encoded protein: CASSLTPLAGAQETQYF.

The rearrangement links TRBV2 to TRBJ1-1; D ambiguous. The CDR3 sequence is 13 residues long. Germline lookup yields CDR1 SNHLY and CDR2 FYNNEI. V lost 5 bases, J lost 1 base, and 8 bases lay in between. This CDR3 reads CASSSQWNTEAFF. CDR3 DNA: TGTGCCAGCAGTTCCCAGTGGAACACTGAAGCTTTCTTT.

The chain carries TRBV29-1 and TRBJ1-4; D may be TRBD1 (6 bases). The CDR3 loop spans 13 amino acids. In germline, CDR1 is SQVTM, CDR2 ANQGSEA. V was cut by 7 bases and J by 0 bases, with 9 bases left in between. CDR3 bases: TGCAGCGCCGGGACAACAACTAATGAAAAACTGTTTTTT. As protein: CSAGTTTNEKLFF.

CDR3 loop: CASSTFAGVVDTQYF. Written as DNA, the CDR3 is TGTGCCAGCAGTACTTTCGCGGGGGTAGTAGATACGCAGTATTTT. The rearrangement uses TRBV6-5 and TRBJ2-3, with TRBD2 identical over 7 bases. The length of the CDR3 is 15 residues. J gave up 5 bases and V 5 bases, and 10 bases lay outside the gene matches. Germline CDR1 MNHEY, CDR2 SVGAGI.

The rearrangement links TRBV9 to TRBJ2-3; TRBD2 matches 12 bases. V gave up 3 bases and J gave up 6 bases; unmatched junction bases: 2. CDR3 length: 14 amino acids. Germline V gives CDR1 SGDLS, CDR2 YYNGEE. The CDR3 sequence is CASSASGRADTQYF. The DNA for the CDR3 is TGTGCCAGCAGCGCTAGCGGGAGGGCGGATACGCAGTATTTT.

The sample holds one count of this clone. The CDR3 loop reads CASSYNTGGETQYF. CDR3 DNA: TGTGCCAGCAGTTATAACACGGGAGGGGAGACCCAGTACTTC. V usage is TRBV6-5 and J usage is TRBJ2-5; 8 nucleotides agree with TRBD2. J gave up 5 bases and V 3 bases, and 5 bases lay outside the gene matches. Per germline, CDR1 MNHEY and CDR2 SVGAGI. The CDR3 is 14 residues long.

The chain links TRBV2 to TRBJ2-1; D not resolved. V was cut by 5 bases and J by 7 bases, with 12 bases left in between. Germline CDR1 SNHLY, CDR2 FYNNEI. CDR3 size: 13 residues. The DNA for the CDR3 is TGTGCCAGCAGTATGGGCAGCCATAATGAGCAGTTCTTC. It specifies CASSMGSHNEQFF. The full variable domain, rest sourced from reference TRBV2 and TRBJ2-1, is EPEVTQTPSHQVTQMGQEVILRCVPISNHLYFYWYRQILGQKVEFLVSFYNNEISEKSEIFDDQFSVERPDGSNFTLKIRSTKLEDSAMYFCASSMGSHNEQFFGPGTRLTVL.

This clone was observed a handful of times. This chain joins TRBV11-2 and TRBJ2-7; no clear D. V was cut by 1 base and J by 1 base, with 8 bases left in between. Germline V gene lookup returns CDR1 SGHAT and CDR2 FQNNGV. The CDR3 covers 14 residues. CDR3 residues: CASSLGIQSYEQYF. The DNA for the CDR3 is TGTGCCAGCAGCTTAGGAATACAATCCTACGAGCAGTACTTC.

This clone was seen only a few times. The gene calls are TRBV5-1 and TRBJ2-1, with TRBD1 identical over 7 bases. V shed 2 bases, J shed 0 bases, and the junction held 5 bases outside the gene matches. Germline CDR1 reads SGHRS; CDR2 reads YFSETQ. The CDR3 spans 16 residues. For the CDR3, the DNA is TGCGCCAGCAGCTTCGGACAGGAGGTCTCCTACAATGAGCAGTTCTTC. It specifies CASSFGQEVSYNEQFF. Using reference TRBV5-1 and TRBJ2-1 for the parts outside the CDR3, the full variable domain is KAGVTQTPRYLIKTRGQQVTLSCSPISGHRSVSWYQQTPGQGLQFLFEYFSETQRNKGNFPGRFSGRQFSNSRSEMNVSTLELGDSALYLCASSFGQEVSYNEQFFGPGTRLTVL.

CDR3 in DNA: TGCGCCAGCAGCTTGGACGGGGTCAATACGAACGGTGGCTACACCTTC. Its protein is CASSLDGVNTNGGYTF. This rearrangement joins TRBV5-1 to TRBJ1-2; D unclear. Trimming stripped 0 bases from V and 7 bases from J, with 19 bases between. CDR1 SGHRS and CDR2 YFSETQ come from the germline V gene. The CDR3 contains 16 residues.

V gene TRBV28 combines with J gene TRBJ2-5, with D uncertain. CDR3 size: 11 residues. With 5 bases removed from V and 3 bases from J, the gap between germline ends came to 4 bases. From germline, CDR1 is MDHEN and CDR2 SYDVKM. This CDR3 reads CASSVEETQYF. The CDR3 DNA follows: TGTGCCAGCAGTGTAGAAGAGACCCAGTACTTC.

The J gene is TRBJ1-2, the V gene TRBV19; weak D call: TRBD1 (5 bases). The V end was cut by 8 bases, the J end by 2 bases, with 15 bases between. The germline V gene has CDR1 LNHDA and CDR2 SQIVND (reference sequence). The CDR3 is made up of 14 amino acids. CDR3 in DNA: TGTGCCAGTCGCCCGATTAGACAGAACTATGGCTACACCTTC. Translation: CASRPIRQNYGYTF. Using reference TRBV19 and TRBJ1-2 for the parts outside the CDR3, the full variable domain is DGGITQSPKYLFRKEGQNVTLSCEQNLNHDAMYWYRQDPGQGLRLIYYSQIVNDFQKGDIAEGYSVSREKKESFPLTVTSAQKNPTAFYLCASRPIRQNYGYTFGSGTRLTVV.

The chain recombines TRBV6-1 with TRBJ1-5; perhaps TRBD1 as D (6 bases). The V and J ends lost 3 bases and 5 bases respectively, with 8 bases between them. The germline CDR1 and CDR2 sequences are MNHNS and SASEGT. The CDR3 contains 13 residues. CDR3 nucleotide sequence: TGTGCCAGCAGTGACAGGGGCCATCAGCCCCAGCATTTT. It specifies CASSDRGHQPQHF.

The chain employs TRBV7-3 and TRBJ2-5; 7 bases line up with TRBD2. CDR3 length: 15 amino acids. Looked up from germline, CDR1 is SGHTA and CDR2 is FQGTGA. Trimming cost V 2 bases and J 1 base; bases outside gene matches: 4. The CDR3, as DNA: TGTGCCAGCAGCTTATCGGGAGGTGTCCAAGAGACCCAGTACTTC. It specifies CASSLSGGVQETQYF. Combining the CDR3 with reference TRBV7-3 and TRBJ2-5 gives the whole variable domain GAGVSQTPSNKVTEKGKYVELRCDPISGHTALYWYRQSLGQGPEFLIYFQGTGAADDSGLPNDRFFAVRPEGSVSTLKIQRTERGDSAVYLCASSLSGGVQETQYFGPGTRLLVL.

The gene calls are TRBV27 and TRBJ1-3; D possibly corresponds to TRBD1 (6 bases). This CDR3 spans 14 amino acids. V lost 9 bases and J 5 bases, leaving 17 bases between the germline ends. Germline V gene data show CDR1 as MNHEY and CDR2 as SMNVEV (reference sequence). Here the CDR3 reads CASVRGSRRNTIYF. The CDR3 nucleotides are TGTGCCAGTGTCAGGGGTTCTCGGAGAAACACCATATATTTT.

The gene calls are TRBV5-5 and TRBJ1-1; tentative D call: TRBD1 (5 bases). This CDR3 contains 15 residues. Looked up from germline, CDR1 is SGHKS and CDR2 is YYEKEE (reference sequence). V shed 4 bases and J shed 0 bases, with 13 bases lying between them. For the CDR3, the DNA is TGTGCCAGCAGCCCGCGGACACAGATGAACACTGAAGCTTTCTTT. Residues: CASSPRTQMNTEAFF.

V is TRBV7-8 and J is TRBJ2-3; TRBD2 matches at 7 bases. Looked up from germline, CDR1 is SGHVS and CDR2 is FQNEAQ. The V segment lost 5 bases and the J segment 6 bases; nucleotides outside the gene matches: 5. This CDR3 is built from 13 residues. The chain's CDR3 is CASSKRDYDTQYF. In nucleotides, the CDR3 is TGTGCCAGCAGCAAAAGGGACTATGATACGCAGTATTTT.

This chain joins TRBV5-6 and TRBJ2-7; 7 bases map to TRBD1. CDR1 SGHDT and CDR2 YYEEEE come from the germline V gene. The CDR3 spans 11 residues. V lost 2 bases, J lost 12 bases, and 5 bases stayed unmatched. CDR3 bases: TGTGCCAGCAGCTTTGGGACAGCCCTGTACTTC. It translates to CASSFGTALYF.

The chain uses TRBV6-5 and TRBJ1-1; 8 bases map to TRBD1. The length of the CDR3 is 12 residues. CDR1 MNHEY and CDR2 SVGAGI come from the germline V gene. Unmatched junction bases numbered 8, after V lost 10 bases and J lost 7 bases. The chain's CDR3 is CATRTGPLEAFF. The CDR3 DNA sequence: TGTGCCACTCGGACAGGGCCCCTTGAAGCTTTCTTT.

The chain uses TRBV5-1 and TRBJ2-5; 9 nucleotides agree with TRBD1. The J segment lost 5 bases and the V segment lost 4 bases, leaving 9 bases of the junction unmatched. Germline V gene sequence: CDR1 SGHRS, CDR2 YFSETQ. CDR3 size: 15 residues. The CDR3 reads CASSVADRGGETQYF. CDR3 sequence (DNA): TGCGCCAGCAGCGTAGCGGACAGGGGTGGGGAGACCCAGTACTTC.